These 28 T cell receptor beta chains were sequenced from one sample in a study of blood T cell repertoires in COVID-19. Assay: immunoSEQ multiplex PCR; the TCRdb copy retains only in-frame clones and omits some. The data contain about 440,000 clones, around 90% of them singletons. Sequencing used PBMCs or T cells enriched from blood (not recorded which). These receptors were taken from a woman between 18 and 29 years old with acute COVID-19.

The chain joins TRBV10-2 to TRBJ2-5; D unresolved. Germline CDR1 WSHSY, CDR2 SAAADI. This CDR3 comprises 12 residues. V was pared by 6 bases and J by 4 bases, with 9 bases between. The DNA of the CDR3 is TGCGCCAGCAGGAGTGGTGGAGAGACCCAGTACTTC. This sequence encodes CASRSGGETQYF.

DNA of the CDR3: TGCAGTGCTAGTGGGACAGGGATCGTATACACCTTC. Encoded protein: CSASGTGIVYTF. The rearrangement uses TRBV20-1 and TRBJ1-2; TRBD1 aligns across 9 bases. J was trimmed by 11 bases and V by 3 bases; bases with no gene match: 7. The CDR3 has 12 residues. Germline CDR1 reads DFQATT; CDR2 reads SNEGSKA (reference sequence).

This chain joins TRBV12-3 or TRBV12-4 and TRBJ2-1; possibly TRBD1 for D (5 bases). Trimming shortened V by 7 bases and J by 7 bases, and 5 bases separated the two germline ends. The length of the CDR3 is 10 residues. CDR3 residues: CASKGNEQFF. The CDR3 bases are TGTGCCAGCAAGGGGAATGAGCAGTTCTTC.

The chain employs TRBV20-1 and TRBJ1-4; D remains unclear. The CDR3 consists of 11 residues. The germline V gene encodes CDR1 DFQATT and CDR2 SNEGSKA (reference sequence). V shed 5 bases and J shed 7 bases, with 8 bases lying between them. CDR3 coding DNA: TGCAGTGCTGGGAGGGCTGAAAAACTGTTTTTT. Translated, it gives CSAGRAEKLFF.

The V gene is TRBV6-5, the J gene TRBJ2-7; D is perhaps TRBD2 (5 bases). There are 13 residues in the CDR3. Trimming left V 5 bases short and J 3 bases short, with 11 bases between. CDR1 is MNHEY, CDR2 SVGAGI, per germline. CDR3 region: CASSRGMNYEQYF. For the CDR3, the DNA is TGTGCCAGCAGTCGAGGGATGAACTACGAGCAGTACTTC.

This clone was picked up a small number of times. The chain is built from TRBV11-2 and TRBJ1-5, with D unresolved. Per the germline V gene, CDR1 is SGHAT and CDR2 is FQNNGV. The CDR3 contains 15 residues. Trimming removed 3 bases from V and 9 bases from J, with 18 bases in between. This chain's CDR3 is CASSLGGSNDWPQHF. The CDR3 DNA reads TGTGCCAGCAGCTTGGGAGGGTCTAATGATTGGCCCCAGCATTTT.

This chain uses TRBV9 with TRBJ1-6; TRBD1 might be the D (5 bases). This CDR3 region has 18 residues. Germline V gene lookup returns CDR1 SGDLS and CDR2 YYNGEE. Between the trimmed V and J ends, which lost 3 bases and 6 bases, there was a span of 22 bases. CDR3 sequence reads: CASSGMTDNKGSNSPLHF. The CDR3 region has the DNA TGTGCCAGCAGCGGAATGACAGACAATAAGGGTAGTAATTCACCCCTCCACTTT.

The rearrangement uses TRBV27 and TRBJ2-7; 8 positions agree with TRBD1. There are 16 residues in the CDR3. Trimming at V came to 2 bases and at J to 5 bases, leaving 11 bases not matched to a gene. Germline CDR1 reads MNHEY; CDR2 reads SMNVEV (reference sequence). The CDR3 sequence: CASSLALTGVRDEQYF. CDR3 DNA sequence: TGTGCCAGCAGTTTAGCCCTGACAGGGGTTCGCGACGAGCAGTACTTC.

The chain combines TRBV28 with TRBJ2-7, with TRBD1 matching 7 bases. The germline CDR1 and CDR2 sequences are MDHEN and SYDVKM. There are 15 residues in the CDR3. V lost 6 bases, J lost 2 bases, and 10 bases stayed unmatched. The CDR3, as DNA: TGTGCCAGCAGATCCCCACTGACAGGGACCTACGAGCAGTACTTC. This sequence encodes CASRSPLTGTYEQYF.

This chain connects TRBV19 to TRBJ1-4; D not certain. This CDR3 contains 11 residues. The germline CDR1 and CDR2 sequences are LNHDA and SQIVND (reference sequence). V lost 5 bases to trimming and J lost 12 bases, with 10 bases between them. The CDR3 sequence is CASSLTGELFF. CDR3 in DNA: TGTGCCAGTAGTCTGACCGGGGAACTGTTTTTT. Complete variable domain (other parts from reference TRBV19 and TRBJ1-4): DGGITQSPKYLFRKEGQNVTLSCEQNLNHDAMYWYRQDPGQGLRLIYYSQIVNDFQKGDIAEGYSVSREKKESFPLTVTSAQKNPTAFYLCASSLTGELFFGSGTQLSVL.

This clone was seen once. The chain carries TRBV29-1 and TRBJ2-7, with TRBD2 matching 7 bases. With V trimmed by 4 bases and J by 3 bases, 6 bases remained unmatched. The germline CDR1 and CDR2 sequences are SQVTM and ANQGSEA. The CDR3 extends over 13 amino acids. The CDR3 loop reads CSVVPSGIYEQYF. Written as DNA, the CDR3 is TGCAGCGTTGTCCCCAGCGGGATCTACGAGCAGTACTTC.

The V gene is TRBV19, the J gene TRBJ1-5; 12 bases match TRBD1. Trimming at V came to 4 bases and at J to 6 bases, leaving 10 bases not matched to a gene. CDR3 length equals 17 residues. Germline V gene data show CDR1 as LNHDA and CDR2 as SQIVND (reference sequence). Here the CDR3 reads CASSTGTGTGGGQPQHF. In DNA, the CDR3 is TGTGCCAGTAGTACTGGGACCGGGACAGGGGGCGGTCAGCCCCAGCATTTT.

V usage is TRBV7-2 and J usage is TRBJ1-1; D gene uncertain. The V end lost 5 bases, the J end lost 0 bases, and 10 bases lay between the germline ends. Germline CDR1 reads SGHTA; CDR2 reads FQGNSA. This CDR3 is built from 14 residues. The CDR3, as DNA: TGTGCCAGCAGCCCCGGAGGTTTGAACACTGAAGCTTTCTTT. It is translated as CASSPGGLNTEAFF. Full variable domain (rest looked up from reference TRBV7-2 and TRBJ1-1): GAGVSQSPSNKVTEKGKDVELRCDPISGHTALYWYRQSLGQGLEFLIYFQGNSAPDKSGLPSDRFSAERTGGSVSTLTIQRTQQEDSAVYLCASSPGGLNTEAFFGQGTRLTVV.

The rearrangement uses TRBV28 and TRBJ1-6; D may be TRBD1 (5 bases). V was shortened by 8 bases and J by 7 bases, with 15 bases between the two germline ends. The CDR3 runs 14 residues. CDR1 is MDHEN, CDR2 SYDVKM, per germline. In DNA, the CDR3 is TGTGCCAGCTACTCTACAGGAGACAATTCACCCCTCCACTTT. Residues: CASYSTGDNSPLHF.

This chain joins TRBV30 and TRBJ1-2, with D perhaps matching TRBD1 (6 bases). The CDR3 extends over 13 amino acids. Germline assignment: CDR1 GTSNPN and CDR2 SVGIG (reference sequence). V lost 0 bases to trimming and J lost 7 bases, with 12 bases between them. As DNA, the CDR3 is TGTGCCTGGAGTGTAGCAGGGGTCGGTGGCTACACCTTC. It specifies CAWSVAGVGGYTF.

This clone came up once. The genes are TRBV11-2 and TRBJ2-7; weak D call: TRBD1 (5 bases). Germline CDR1 SGHAT, CDR2 FQNNGV. Trimming removed 0 bases from V and 6 bases from J, with 12 bases in between. This CDR3 spans 14 amino acids. The CDR3 region is CASSLDWGLSEQYF. CDR3 nucleotide sequence: TGTGCCAGCAGCTTAGATTGGGGCTTGAGCGAGCAGTACTTC.

The table lists this clone with a few counts. The J gene is TRBJ1-2, the V gene TRBV4-3, with D perhaps TRBD1 (5 bases). The germline V and J ends were trimmed by 4 bases and 4 bases, with 13 bases remaining between them. Germline lookup yields CDR1 LGHNA and CDR2 YSLEER. The length of the CDR3 is 14 residues. The CDR3 DNA reads as TGCGCCAGCAGCCCCCGGACAAGCGCCTATGGCTACACCTTC. Encoded protein: CASSPRTSAYGYTF.

The sample holds a few counts of this clone. The J gene is TRBJ2-1, the V gene TRBV29-1; no definite D call. The CDR3 length is 10 residues. Per germline, CDR1 SQVTM and CDR2 ANQGSEA. V lost 4 bases and J 10 bases, leaving 8 bases between the germline ends. DNA for the CDR3: TGCAGCGTTGCATTCCCCGAGCAGTTCTTC. Translated, it gives CSVAFPEQFF.

V is TRBV6-1 and J is TRBJ1-5, with no clear D. CDR1 and CDR2 from the germline V gene are MNHNS and SASEGT. V was shortened by 2 bases and J by 5 bases, with 28 bases between the two germline ends. This CDR3 spans 20 amino acids. The CDR3 region has the DNA TGTGCCAGCAGTGAAAGAGTAGGAGGGCGGTTGGGAGGGCCCTATCAGCCCCAGCATTTT. Its protein is CASSERVGGRLGGPYQPQHF.

The chain uses TRBV2 and TRBJ1-4; D not resolved. This CDR3 comprises 13 residues. The ends were cut back, 4 bases at V and 8 bases at J, with 11 bases in the middle. Germline V gene lookup returns CDR1 SNHLY and CDR2 FYNNEI. The DNA for the CDR3 is TGTGCCAGCAGTGCCCCCCTCGGGGAAAAACTGTTTTTT. Its protein product is CASSAPLGEKLFF.

The rearrangement links TRBV4-3 to TRBJ1-4; a possible D gene is TRBD1 (5 bases). CDR3 size: 14 residues. Germline CDR1 is LGHNA and CDR2 is YSLEER. Trimming removed 0 bases from V and 6 bases from J, with 8 bases in between. CDR3 DNA: TGCGCCAGCAGCCAAGAGACAGAATATGAAAAACTGTTTTTT. It specifies CASSQETEYEKLFF.

V usage is TRBV27 and J usage is TRBJ2-2; a possible D gene is TRBD1 (6 bases). The CDR3 spans 15 residues. The V gene's germline CDR1 is MNHEY and CDR2 SMNVEV (reference sequence). V lost 6 bases and J lost 6, with 17 bases in between. DNA of the CDR3: TGTGCCAGCAGCCCACAGGGCTTCTTTCCCGGGGAGCTGTTTTTT. Protein product: CASSPQGFFPGELFF.

The chain joins TRBV19 to TRBJ1-2, with a possible D match to TRBD1 (5 bases). The ends were cut back, 6 bases at V and 1 base at J, with 18 bases in the middle. CDR1 and CDR2 from the germline V gene are LNHDA and SQIVND (reference sequence). The CDR3 has 16 amino acids. Here the CDR3 reads CASSRGGAGFNYGYTF. The CDR3 region has the DNA TGTGCCAGTAGCCGAGGTGGGGCAGGTTTTAACTATGGCTACACCTTC.

The V and J genes are TRBV5-6 and TRBJ1-2; D is perhaps TRBD1 (6 bases). CDR1 is SGHDT, CDR2 YYEEEE, per germline. This CDR3 has 16 amino acids. V gave up 1 base and J gave up 4 bases, with 17 bases separating them. This CDR3 is CASSLKNREEVYGYTF. The CDR3 region has the DNA TGTGCCAGCAGCTTGAAAAACAGGGAAGAGGTCTATGGCTACACCTTC. The whole variable domain, remainder taken from reference TRBV5-6 and TRBJ1-2, is DAGVTQSPTHLIKTRGQQVTLRCSPKSGHDTVSWYQQALGQGPQFIFQYYEEEERQRGNFPDRFSGHQFPNYSSELNVNALLLGDSALYLCASSLKNREEVYGYTFGSGTRLTVV.

The chain is built from TRBV6-4 and TRBJ1-6; D gene unclear. V shed 3 bases and J shed 6 bases, with 6 bases lying between them. The CDR3 totals 13 residues. Germline V CDR1 and CDR2: MRHNA, SNTAGT. This CDR3 reads CASSENSNSPLHF. CDR3 DNA: TGTGCCAGCAGTGAGAACAGTAATTCACCCCTCCACTTT.

V usage is TRBV11-3 and J usage is TRBJ1-3; perhaps TRBD1 as D (6 bases). The CDR3 extends over 15 amino acids. V lost 6 bases and J lost 2, with 14 bases in between. CDR1 is SGHNT, CDR2 YENEEA, per germline. The CDR3 DNA reads as TGTGCCAGCAGAAAAAACCGGGACACTGGAAACACCATATATTTT. It is translated as CASRKNRDTGNTIYF.

This chain uses TRBV15 with TRBJ1-2, with a weak D call TRBD1 (5 bases). V was clipped by 1 base and J by 6 bases, with 15 bases between them. Germline V CDR1 and CDR2: LNHNV, YYDKDF (reference sequence). CDR3 length: 15 residues. CDR3 region: CATSRGLGGADGYTF. Written as DNA, the CDR3 is TGTGCCACCAGCAGAGGTTTGGGGGGAGCGGATGGCTACACCTTC.

J is TRBJ1-1 and V is TRBV18; TRBD1 agrees at 7 bases. Germline-derived CDR1 and CDR2 are KGHSH and LQKENI. CDR3 length: 15 residues. V gave up 4 bases and J gave up 4 bases; unmatched junction bases: 9. CDR3 residues: CASSRGRQGATEAFF. Here the CDR3 DNA reads TGTGCCAGCTCACGGGGGCGACAGGGTGCCACTGAAGCTTTCTTT.